This T cell receptor (beta chain) was identified during a study of blood T cell repertoires in COVID-19. For the study at large: Sites in the United States, Italy and Spain provided acute and convalescent COVID-19 samples. The cDNA or gDNA used as material had been derived from T cells, B-cell-depleted T cells, or PBMCs.

Under the authors' procedure: Scientists estimated how many nucleated cells there were by amplifying reference gene primers. TCRdb's table, derived via immunoSEQ multiplex PCR, lists solely in-frame clones and lacks some. The V and J calls and clone size were taken over from that table, and D and trimming were inferred from the DNA. The table lists 75,000 to 100,000 clones, roughly 80% of them singletons. The CDR3 is 12 residues long. Germline V gives CDR1 SQVTM, CDR2 ANQGSEA. The sequenced sample consisted of peripheral blood. The rearrangement joins TRBV29-1 to TRBJ1-2; TRBD1 is a possible D gene (5 bases). The sequence derives from a man between 60 and 75 years old with acute or convalescent COVID-19. The CDR3, as DNA: TGCAGTGACAGTCGCGGGGTTCAGGGCTACACCTTC. Protein: CSDSRGVQGYTF.